What follows is one T cell receptor (beta chain) and its context. Its matching antigen is unknown. J lost 10 bases, V lost 3 bases, and 12 bases had no gene match. CDR1 and CDR2 from the germline V gene are MGHDK and SYGVNS. The CDR3 contains 15 residues. Profiling relied on immunoSEQ multiplex PCR, and the TCRdb table lists in-frame clones only, not all of them. The table shows around 49,000 clones, with over 75% occurring only once. This specimen comes from a study of OX40 agonist ivuxolimab in advanced cancers. About the study: At 0.01 to 10 mg/kg, ivuxolimab was administered intravenously to patients every 2 weeks. A diagnosis of hepatocellular carcinoma, melanoma, renal cell or head and neck cancer was present in dose-escalation patients. Points from the study as a whole: No determination was made of the antigen specificity of the expanded peripheral T cells.

This chain connects TRBV25-1 to TRBJ2-1, with 7 bases identical to TRBD2. Here the sequenced sample was CD4+ or CD8+ T cells sorted from blood, taken in a trial of the OX40 agonist ivuxolimab. This receptor was taken from an adult with an advanced solid tumor such as melanoma, head and neck, liver or kidney cancer. CDR3 residues: CASSEGGLTYREQFF. As DNA, the CDR3 is TGTGCCAGCAGTGAGGGGGGACTAACTTATCGGGAGCAGTTCTTC.